A single sample gave rise to the 16 T cell receptor beta chains below, sequenced in a study of cytomegalovirus exposure and HLA in healthy donors. A multiplex PCR was run with 60 Vbeta primers and 13 Jbeta primers. Sequencing was performed with immunoSEQ multiplex PCR; in TCRdb, only in-frame clones are kept and a portion is missing. The data show roughly 120,000 clones, approximately 8.7% seen once. The sample taken for sequencing was PBMCs. These TCRs come from a man aged 40-49 years in good health and CMV-seronegative.

This clone has just a few counts. The J gene is TRBJ1-1, the V gene TRBV5-8; no clear D. The CDR3 has 14 residues. Germline assignment: CDR1 SGHTS and CDR2 YDEGEE. The V end was cut by 7 bases, the J end by 0 bases, with 13 bases between. The CDR3 sequence is CASLYWQVNTEAFF. For the CDR3, the DNA is TGTGCCAGCCTATACTGGCAGGTGAACACTGAAGCTTTCTTT.

V usage is TRBV14 and J usage is TRBJ1-4, with 9 bases identical to TRBD1. Looked up from germline, CDR1 is SGHDN and CDR2 is FVKESK. This CDR3 has 15 residues. With V trimmed by 1 base and J by 7 bases, 4 bases remained unmatched. Written as DNA, the CDR3 is TGTGCCAGCAGCCAAGGCGGGACAGGGTTTGAAAAACTGTTTTTT. Translated: CASSQGGTGFEKLFF.

This clone showed up just a few times. The chain combines TRBV5-1 with TRBJ2-7, with D maybe TRBD2 (6 bases). CDR3 length: 14 residues. From germline, CDR1 is SGHRS and CDR2 YFSETQ. Trimming pared 5 bases from V and 2 bases from J, leaving 14 bases between. The CDR3 spells CASSWDSVAYEQYF. The CDR3, as DNA: TGCGCCAGCAGTTGGGACTCCGTCGCCTACGAGCAGTACTTC.

The V and J genes are TRBV19 and TRBJ2-1, with 7 bases matching TRBD2. The CDR3 totals 16 residues. V gave up 1 base and J gave up 7 bases; unmatched junction bases: 10. CDR1 and CDR2 (germline): LNHDA, SQIVND (reference sequence). CDR3 sequence: CASSIAGSGVINEQFF. In DNA form, the CDR3 reads TGTGCCAGTAGTATAGCGGGGAGCGGGGTCATTAATGAGCAGTTCTTC.

V usage is TRBV29-1 and J usage is TRBJ1-2; TRBD1 matches 7 bases. Germline trimming cut 5 bases from V and 8 bases from J; bases unmatched to any gene: 5. The CDR3 spans 11 residues. In germline, CDR1 is SQVTM, CDR2 ANQGSEA. This CDR3 reads CSVYSGGGYTF. The DNA for the CDR3 is TGCAGCGTTTACTCAGGGGGAGGCTACACCTTC.

This clone appeared a few times. The junction shows a germline mismatch at one end, possibly a read error. The rearrangement uses TRBV5-1 and TRBJ2-5; 12 bases fit TRBD1. The germline V gene encodes CDR1 SGHRS and CDR2 YFSETQ. There are 16 residues in the CDR3. CDR3 sequence (DNA): TGCGCCAGCAGCGGGACAGGGGGCTTGTACCAAGAGGCCCAGTACTTC. Amino acids: CASSGTGGLYQEAQYF.

This rearrangement joins TRBV19 to TRBJ2-5; 11 bases are shared with TRBD1. This CDR3 region has 16 residues. Germline V gene data show CDR1 as LNHDA and CDR2 as SQIVND (reference sequence). The J segment lost 2 bases and the V segment lost 5 bases, leaving 7 bases of the junction unmatched. The DNA for the CDR3 is TGTGCCAGTAGTGCTGGGACAGGGGGGACGCAAGAGACCCAGTACTTC. Protein product: CASSAGTGGTQETQYF. Filled out from reference TRBV19 and TRBJ2-5, the complete variable domain reads DGGITQSPKYLFRKEGQNVTLSCEQNLNHDAMYWYRQDPGQGLRLIYYSQIVNDFQKGDIAEGYSVSREKKESFPLTVTSAQKNPTAFYLCASSAGTGGTQETQYFGPGTRLLVL.

This clone was found a few times. The genes are TRBV28 and TRBJ2-5; 8 positions agree with TRBD2. J gave up 4 bases and V 6 bases, and 10 bases lay outside the gene matches. Germline assignment: CDR1 MDHEN and CDR2 SYDVKM. This CDR3 is built from 15 residues. The CDR3 here is CASRFPGLGTETQYF. CDR3 nucleotide sequence: TGTGCCAGCAGATTTCCGGGACTAGGGACAGAGACCCAGTACTTC. Full variable domain (rest looked up from reference TRBV28 and TRBJ2-5): DVKVTQSSRYLVKRTGEKVFLECVQDMDHENMFWYRQDPGLGLRLIYFSYDVKMKEKGDIPEGYSVSREKKERFSLILESASTNQTSMYLCASRFPGLGTETQYFGPGTRLLVL.

The chain carries TRBV5-1 and TRBJ1-2; D is perhaps TRBD1 (5 bases). This CDR3 has 12 amino acids. CDR1 SGHRS and CDR2 YFSETQ come from the germline V gene. With 4 bases removed from V and 5 bases from J, the gap between germline ends came to 9 bases. CDR3 bases: TGCGCCAGCAGCCTGGACAATTATGGCTACACCTTC. Amino acids: CASSLDNYGYTF.

This clone appeared a few times. The chain has TRBV19 and TRBJ2-7, with 9 nucleotides matching TRBD1. The junction had 5 bases not matched to a gene; V was cut back by 4 bases and J by 4 bases. This CDR3 comprises 14 residues. Germline V gives CDR1 LNHDA, CDR2 SQIVND (reference sequence). In DNA, the CDR3 is TGTGCCAGTAGTACGGGACAGGGCCTGTACGAGCAGTACTTC. Amino acid sequence: CASSTGQGLYEQYF.

The V and J genes are TRBV7-6 and TRBJ2-3; D remains unclear. V was trimmed by 2 bases and J by 1 base, leaving 7 bases between them. Germline V gene data show CDR1 as SGHVS and CDR2 as FNYEAQ. The CDR3 length is 14 residues. This chain's CDR3 is CASSLMTGTDTQYF. In nucleotides, the CDR3 is TGTGCCAGCAGCTTAATGACTGGCACAGATACGCAGTATTTT. Variable domain in full (rest from reference TRBV7-6 and TRBJ2-3): GAGVSQSPRYKVTKRGQDVALRCDPISGHVSLYWYRQALGQGPEFLTYFNYEAQQDKSGLPNDRFSAERPEGSISTLTIQRTEQRDSAMYRCASSLMTGTDTQYFGPGTRLTVL.

This clone was detected a few times. The chain uses TRBV6-5 and TRBJ2-7; 8 positions match TRBD1. V was clipped by 5 bases and J by 5 bases; unmatched bases: 5. Germline CDR1 reads MNHEY; CDR2 reads SVGAGI. The CDR3 covers 13 residues. Here the CDR3 reads CASSRGTGHEQYF. The DNA for the CDR3 is TGTGCCAGCAGTCGCGGGACAGGTCACGAGCAGTACTTC.

The sample holds a few counts of this clone. The chain carries TRBV5-1 and TRBJ1-1; the D is unclear. The CDR3 length is 16 residues. V lost 0 bases, J lost 4 bases, and 16 bases lay in between. Per the germline V gene, CDR1 is SGHRS and CDR2 is YFSETQ. CDR3 residues: CASSLAGGRVGTEAFF. CDR3 coding DNA: TGCGCCAGCAGCTTGGCCGGAGGGCGGGTGGGCACTGAAGCTTTCTTT. The full variable domain, in which reference TRBV5-1 and TRBJ1-1 provide the parts outside the CDR3, is KAGVTQTPRYLIKTRGQQVTLSCSPISGHRSVSWYQQTPGQGLQFLFEYFSETQRNKGNFPGRFSGRQFSNSRSEMNVSTLELGDSALYLCASSLAGGRVGTEAFFGQGTRLTVV.

The sample holds a few counts of this clone. In DNA, the CDR3 is TGTGCCAGCAGCTTAGACAGGGGGTACGAGCAGTACTTC. Amino acid sequence: CASSLDRGYEQYF. The rearrangement links TRBV13 to TRBJ2-7; 8 bases map to TRBD1. Germline lookup yields CDR1 PRHDT and CDR2 FYEKMQ (reference sequence). The CDR3 runs 13 residues. The ends lost 1 base at V and 4 bases at J; junction bases unmatched: 0.

Only a few counts were recorded for this clone. The chain links TRBV2 to TRBJ1-6, with 10 bases aligning to TRBD1. The V segment lost 6 bases and the J segment 3 bases; nucleotides outside the gene matches: 2. CDR1 is SNHLY and CDR2 is FYNNEI in the germline V gene. The CDR3 contains 15 residues. The CDR3 nucleotides are TGTGCCAGCAGAGGGACAGGGGTCTATAATTCACCCCTCCACTTT. Translation: CASRGTGVYNSPLHF.

The chain employs TRBV6-6 and TRBJ2-7; 7 nucleotides align to TRBD1. With 6 bases clipped from V and 1 base from J, the junction kept 3 bases outside the gene matches. The CDR3 covers 13 residues. Germline-derived CDR1 and CDR2 are MNHNY and SVGAGI (reference sequence). CDR3 amino acids: CASSGTESYEQYF. In DNA form, the CDR3 reads TGTGCCAGCAGCGGGACAGAGTCCTACGAGCAGTACTTC.